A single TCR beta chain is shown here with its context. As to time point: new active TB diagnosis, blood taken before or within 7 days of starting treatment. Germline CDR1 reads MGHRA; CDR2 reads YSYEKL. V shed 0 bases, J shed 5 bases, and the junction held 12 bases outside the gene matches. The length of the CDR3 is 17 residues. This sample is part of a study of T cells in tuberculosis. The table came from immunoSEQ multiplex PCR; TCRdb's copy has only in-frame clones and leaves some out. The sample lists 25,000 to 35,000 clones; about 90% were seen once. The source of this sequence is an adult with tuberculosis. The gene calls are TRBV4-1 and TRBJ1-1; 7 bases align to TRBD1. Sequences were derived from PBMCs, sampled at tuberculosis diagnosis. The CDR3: CASSQDIRRQGQTEAFF. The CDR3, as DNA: TGCGCCAGCAGCCAAGATATTCGGAGACAGGGACAAACTGAAGCTTTCTTT.